The source of this TCR beta chain is a study of cytomegalovirus exposure and HLA in healthy donors (TCRdb year 2017). In the study overall: The 666 repertoires of the first cohort and the 110 or so validation repertoires were produced on the same platform, according to a later analysis. To predict cytomegalovirus infection status, the study combined high-throughput TCR immunosequencing, statistical association of individual TCRs with disease status, and machine learning. The study aimed to test whether cataloging public T cell receptors could reveal signatures of past pathogen exposure. Besides the first cohort of 666 subjects, a separate validation cohort made up of 90 to 150 different subjects was used. Study-wide conclusions, independent of this receptor: Most TCR sequences were seen in very few donors, while some public TCRs were found in many individuals. The classifier was reported to diagnose cytomegalovirus status with high specificity and sensitivity in both the original cohort and the validation cohort. The validation cohort had no HLA typing available for a later analysis, so co-occurrence within that cohort was assessed over all 130 or so repertoires. A later analysis found that TCRs clustered in the first cohort also tended to co-occur in the 100 to 150 validation repertoires, with 94% of cluster scores above 0. A few of the identified cytomegalovirus-associated TCR beta chains were confirmed in vitro to be specific for cytomegalovirus antigens. According to the authors, the approach could potentially be generalized to other disease states and immunological phenotypes. The study gave a list of roughly 150 TCR beta chains associated with cytomegalovirus.

The CDR3 runs 14 residues from the cysteine to the phenylalanine. The DNA shown is the 42-base CDR3, in frame from base 1. A distance of 11 bases separates the germline ends of V and J, which lose 5 bases and 4 bases respectively. CDR1 and CDR2 are read off the germline V gene (reference sequence) as SEHNR and FQNEAQ. This clone appeared a single time. It has no known antigen specificity. The sample holds no much larger clone one base away, and base qualities are not on file. Donors formed part of the validation cohort, which comprised 120 subjects and was distinct from the first cohort of 690 or so subjects. Library creation used the immunoSEQ multiplex PCR assay. Per the source publication's procedure: A statistical classification framework was built to diagnose cytomegalovirus status from the catalog of TCR beta chain sequences. TCRdb took this table from immuneACCESS and kept in-frame rearrangements with V and J called. Such tables lack part of the clones; where checked against another copy, unresolved V genes explain under half of the gap, and the rest is unexplained. For V, J and clone size, that table is used; D and trimming come from the DNA. The sample table lists 50,000 to 65,000 clones, over 90% of them with a count of one. The ten largest clonotypes hold around 7% of the sample.

The clonotype originates from a woman aged 18 to 35 in good health and CMV-seropositive. The source material was PBMCs. Recombination joined TRBV7-9 with TRBJ2-2; the D gene identity is not certain. The DNA is TGTGCCAGCAGCCGGTTCACAGTCACCGGGGAGCTGTTTTTT. Translated, this gives CASSRFTVTGELFF.